This T cell receptor (beta chain) was identified in a study of cytomegalovirus exposure and HLA in healthy donors (TCRdb year 2017). At the level of the whole study: An earlier analysis of several hundred of the donors reported 250 to 350 Gb of sequence data and about 100 million unique TCR beta sequences from some 180 million T cells. Approximately 330 gigabases of sequencing data and tens of millions of unique TCR sequences made up an early release that covered approximately 650 HLA-typed donors. Of the roughly 400 genotyped donors, about 84% fell in the genetic ancestry cluster associated with self-reported Caucasian donors. The study was designed to test whether signatures of past pathogen exposure could be identified by cataloging public T cell receptors. The study profiled the T cell repertoires of about 640 subjects by immunosequencing and related them to cytomegalovirus serostatus. Besides the first cohort of 666 subjects, a separate validation cohort made up of over a hundred different subjects was used. The study combined high-throughput TCR immunosequencing, statistical association of individual TCRs with disease status, and machine learning to predict cytomegalovirus infection status. To study patterns of TCR occurrence, a later analysis re-analyzed previously published TCR beta repertoires from 666 donors and added high-resolution HLA genotyping. The later analysis used no new phenotypic data to find candidate immune exposures, relying instead on TCR beta sequences and their occurrence across donors. In an earlier analysis of a few hundred of the donors, high-throughput TCR beta sequencing was used to judge whether each TCR beta V gene segment behaved as functional or pseudogenic. Donor age, sex, ethnicity and CMV serostatus were collected together with the repertoire data. In a later genetic analysis, genome-wide SNP genotypes for about 55% of the roughly 700 donors were used, and that subset was treated as a discovery cohort. Every repertoire in the discovery cohort had been generated on one and the same sequencing platform. Both class I and class II loci were covered by HLA typing, at four-digit resolution. The number of donors typed differed by locus, with roughly 629-640 for A, B, C, DRB1 and DQB1, more than 500 for DQA1, under 610 for DPA1, and around 450 for DPB1. Because of strong linkage in the cohort, 5 or 6 DR-DQ haplotypes were treated as single units for association and clustering. On average, 235,054 unique TCR beta nucleotide sequences were sequenced per donor among 300 to 500 genotyped donors of the cohort, with roughly 18% of those sequences being non-productive. On the study overall, not on this receptor specifically: In a later analysis, some 18,000 TCR beta sequences were associated with specific HLA alleles at a false discovery rate of 0.05. Roughly uniform sequencing depth across donors was assumed in presence/absence analyses, although this assumption may not hold. A later genetic analysis reported fewer N-insertions in productive TCRs among donors in an Asian-associated ancestry cluster than the roughly 620-donor mean. The authors suggested that the approach could potentially be generalized to other disease states and immunological phenotypes. Strong co-occurrence of HLA alleles, especially DR and DQ, made assigning TCR associations to individual alleles difficult. Correlated functional status among segregating V segments might reflect linkage disequilibrium, but an unknown experimental factor could not be ruled out. The cohort was sequenced for TCR beta chains only, and without alpha or paired-chain data the features that could be detected were limited. A later analysis reported that several top co-occurrence clusters appeared linked to parvovirus B19, influenza, CMV and Epstein-Barr virus. A further reported finding was that TCR beta sequences accurately predicted the HLA-A and HLA-B alleles for most subjects in the first cohort. Because counts were too low, roughly 17 rarely observed V segments, including chromosome 9 orphons, were left out of the earlier analysis of a few hundred of the donors. For the cohort, immune exposure information was limited to CMV serostatus. A cluster of highly shared sequence variants was judged likely to be a technical artifact of the sequencing pipeline. The study gave a list of more than 150 TCR beta chains associated with cytomegalovirus. In a later analysis, most CMV-associated TCR beta chains were found to appear HLA-restricted, with HLA associations seemingly driven largely by CMV exposure. Some IMGT-functional V segments, including TRBV6-2 and TRBV6-3, could not be told apart with the 87-base-pair reads, so those segments were excluded. Cytomegalovirus status was reported to be diagnosed by the classifier with high specificity and sensitivity in both the original and validation cohorts. Because HLA typing was missing for some donors at each locus, association tests included only the typed subset. In a later analysis, TCR association rates were found to vary across HLA loci, with the most associated TCRs seen for DRB1 alleles and the fewest for HLA-C alleles. A few of the identified cytomegalovirus-associated TCR beta chains were confirmed in vitro to be specific for cytomegalovirus antigens. Most TCR sequences were observed very rarely across donors, whereas some public TCRs were present in many individuals. Compared with equally common non-associated chains, HLA-associated TCR beta chains in a later analysis were more clonally expanded and had lower generation probabilities. A later genetic analysis associated a missense DCLRE1C variant with V-gene and J-gene trimming of TCR beta chains, and an independent cohort replicated the association. In an earlier analysis of around 600 of the donors, most TCR beta V segments appeared in productive rearrangements about 87% or about 30% of the time, broadly matching IMGT annotations.

From the cysteine through the phenylalanine, the CDR3 covers 14 amino acids. The retained sequence is limited to the CDR3, 42 bases, with the frame set at the first base. From a lookup of the germline V gene (reference sequence), CDR1 and CDR2 are GTSNPN and SVGIG. V is pruned by 3 bases and J by 5 bases, leaving 6 bases of the junction without a gene match. Library generation was performed with the immunoSEQ multiplex PCR assay. For the multiplex PCR, a mixture combining 60 forward primers for TCR Vbeta segments and 13 reverse primers for TCR Jbeta segments was used. Amplification of the CDR3 region of rearranged TCR beta genes was performed with a multiplex PCR assay on genomic DNA. The amplified TCR beta libraries were sequenced on the Illumina HiSeq System as 87-base-pair reads. As for how the authors treated the data: A later analysis counted approximately 76 million unique TCR beta chains across the 670 or so repertoires, and some 11 million of these chains were shared by at least two donors. A nearest-neighbor algorithm error-corrected the raw reads and collapsed the reads into unique sequences, merging closely related sequences to remove PCR and sequencing errors. To assign V, D and J gene segments, CDR3 sequences were aligned to IMGT reference sequences. For a sequence to be retained, a match of at least six nucleotides was required to both a V gene segment and a J gene segment. Rearrangements were called productive when the CDR3 lacked stop codons and stayed in frame with V and J; all others were non-productive. Following IMGT convention, CDR3 was defined as the stretch from the second conserved V-encoded cysteine up to the conserved J-encoded phenylalanine. In an earlier analysis of roughly 610 of the donors, sequences lacking an unambiguous match to a single V gene segment were excluded. In an earlier analysis of 587 of the donors, V segments were called functional above 56.7% productive rearrangements and were called segregating when the between-donor standard deviation exceeded 5%. A statistical classification framework was developed to diagnose cytomegalovirus status using the catalog of TCR beta chain sequences. V and J gene assignment, in a later analysis, came from comparing TCR nucleotide sequences with IMGT/GENE-DB human TR gene sequences. A later analysis assigned CDR3 sequences and most-parsimonious VDJ recombination scenarios with the TCRdist pipeline. A later analysis defined each TCR beta chain by its CDR3 amino acid sequence plus V-gene family, and excluded reads lacking a unique V-gene family. In a later analysis, approximately 640 highly shared, low-generation-probability nucleotide sequences were removed to address suspected cross-contamination and a sequencing artifact. In a later analysis, a clonal expansion index was calculated for each public chain from normalized within-repertoire ranks of inferred template counts. Generation probabilities in a later analysis came from a VDJ recombination model fitted to out-of-frame rearrangements, and those results were checked against IGoR. In a later analysis, TCR-TCR, TCR-HLA and TCR-CMV co-occurrence was scored with hypergeometric tests, and a repertoire-size bias correction was applied to TCR pairs. False discovery rates were estimated in a later analysis by permuting HLA or CMV assignments 20 times. A later analysis grouped co-occurring TCRs with DBSCAN, adding TCRdist sequence similarity when clustering within HLA-allele-positive subsets. Repertoires with fewer than 30,000 or more than 120,000 public chains, plus five repertoires with anomalous nucleotide sharing, were excluded from co-occurrence clustering. TCRdb retrieved this table from immuneACCESS and kept in-frame rearrangements only. Not all clones are present; in checked studies, unresolved V genes account for under half, and no reason is known for the remainder. Clone size and the V and J calls come from that table; the DNA yielded D and trimming. This sample has approximately 84,000 clones in its table, and less than 80% of those were observed once. The ten largest clones take up more than 8% of the sample.

In the case of this clone: Its target antigen remains unknown. No per-base quality is available; no much larger clone lies one base away.

The cohort comprised more than 550 healthy bone marrow donors. At the time of sampling, all cohort members were nominally healthy, though unrecorded immune exposures were likely present. The donor tested CMV seropositive, placing the donor among the 250 to 350 seropositive members of the cohort. A peripheral blood sample was collected from each donor, and TCR beta sequencing was performed on peripheral blood mononuclear cells. The Qiagen DNeasy Blood Extraction Kit was used to extract genomic DNA from the blood cell samples. Material: PBMCs. This chain joins TRBV30 to TRBJ2-1; 8 central nucleotides agree with TRBD2. This clonotype originated in a man aged 35-49 years in good health and CMV-seropositive. The bases read TGTGCCTGGAGGGGGCTAGCGGGCAACAATGAGCAGTTCTTC. This is translated as CAWRGLAGNNEQFF.